Below are 9 T cell receptor beta chains sequenced from a single sample in a study of OX40 agonist ivuxolimab in advanced cancers. Profiling relied on immunoSEQ multiplex PCR, and the TCRdb table lists in-frame clones only, not all of them. The sample holds about 46,000 clones; about 88% are singletons and the top ten take roughly three fifths. This specimen was CD4+ or CD8+ T cells sorted from blood, taken in a trial of the OX40 agonist ivuxolimab. These receptors originate from an adult with an advanced solid tumor such as melanoma, head and neck, liver or kidney cancer.

V and J are TRBV7-8 and TRBJ2-5; TRBD2 agrees at 9 bases. The germline V gene encodes CDR1 SGHVS and CDR2 FQNEAQ. Trimming took 4 bases from V and 0 from J; bases not matched to a gene: 15. The CDR3 consists of 19 residues. CDR3 nucleotide sequence: TGTGCCAGCAGCTCCACCGGGGCTAGCGGGGCGGGGTACCAAGAGACCCAGTACTTC. It yields the protein CASSSTGASGAGYQETQYF.

In its sample, this clone was seen once. The rearrangement uses TRBV6-5 and TRBJ2-2; D not resolved. Per the germline V gene, CDR1 is MNHEY and CDR2 is SVGAGI. This CDR3 contains 11 residues. V gave up 4 bases and J gave up 8 bases, with 5 bases separating them. DNA for the CDR3: TGTGCCAGCAGTTCCCGGGGGGAGCTGTTTTTT. Translated, it gives CASSSRGELFF.

V and J are TRBV7-9 and TRBJ2-1; 12 nucleotides align to TRBD2. Germline trimming cut 3 bases from V and 10 bases from J; bases unmatched to any gene: 10. From germline, CDR1 is SEHNR and CDR2 FQNEAQ (reference sequence). CDR3 length: 16 residues. The CDR3 sequence is CASSLAGLAGRGEQFF. As DNA, the CDR3 is TGTGCCAGCAGCTTGGCCGGACTAGCGGGAAGGGGCGAGCAGTTCTTC.

The chain recombines TRBV27 with TRBJ1-6; a weak D match, TRBD1 (5 bases). Deletions cut 3 bases from V and 8 bases from J, with 17 bases between. The germline gives CDR1 MNHEY, CDR2 SMNVEV (reference sequence). This CDR3 spans 16 amino acids. The CDR3: CASSLDRDFRYSPLHF. CDR3 coding DNA: TGTGCCAGCAGTTTGGACCGGGACTTCCGATATTCACCCCTCCACTTT.

This sequence joins TRBV7-8 and TRBJ2-7, with unresolved D. The CDR3 is 12 residues long. In germline, CDR1 is SGHVS, CDR2 FQNEAQ. V lost 3 bases and J lost 4, with 7 bases in between. The CDR3 DNA follows: TGTGCCAGCAGCTTGAGCTTGTACGAGCAGTACTTC. Protein product: CASSLSLYEQYF. Full variable domain (missing parts from reference TRBV7-8 and TRBJ2-7): GAGVSQSPRYKVAKRGQDVALRCDPISGHVSLFWYQQALGQGPEFLTYFQNEAQLDKSGLPSDRFFAERPEGSVSTLKIQRTQQEDSAVYLCASSLSLYEQYFGPGTRLTVT.

V and J are TRBV2 and TRBJ1-2, with 7 bases that match TRBD1. This CDR3 is built from 15 residues. The V gene's germline CDR1 is SNHLY and CDR2 FYNNEI. With 7 bases clipped from V and 5 bases from J, the junction kept 13 bases outside the gene matches. CDR3 bases: TGTGCCAGCACCGGGGAGGACAGGTTTATTTATGGCTACACCTTC. It encodes CASTGEDRFIYGYTF.

The chain combines TRBV6-1 with TRBJ1-2; the match to TRBD1 covers 10 bases. Germline loops: CDR1 MNHNS, CDR2 SASEGT. The CDR3 covers 16 residues. V was clipped by 0 bases and J by 7 bases; unmatched bases: 8. CDR3 sequence (DNA): TGTGCCAGCAGTGAAGCCCCGACAGGGGGCTACGGTGGCTACACCTTC. This translates into CASSEAPTGGYGGYTF.

This clone was detected once. The genes are TRBV7-9 and TRBJ1-1; a possible D gene is TRBD1 (5 bases). Trimming took off 2 bases at V and 6 bases at J, with 10 bases between the two ends. CDR1 and CDR2 from the germline V gene are SEHNR and FQNEAQ (reference sequence). This CDR3 has 13 residues. CDR3 coding DNA: TGTGCCAGCAGCTTACTCGAAGGGGCTGAAGCTTTCTTT. Protein product: CASSLLEGAEAFF.

The chain links TRBV28 to TRBJ1-6; the match to TRBD1 covers 11 bases. The CDR3 is made up of 15 amino acids. Germline lookup yields CDR1 MDHEN and CDR2 SYDVKM. V dropped 7 bases and J dropped 9; count of bases not matched to a gene: 8. For the CDR3, the DNA is TGTGCCAGCACCGCCGGACAGGGGGCGATTTCACCCCTCCACTTT. Translated: CASTAGQGAISPLHF. The complete variable domain, with remaining parts taken from reference TRBV28 and TRBJ1-6, reads DVKVTQSSRYLVKRTGEKVFLECVQDMDHENMFWYRQDPGLGLRLIYFSYDVKMKEKGDIPEGYSVSREKKERFSLILESASTNQTSMYLCASTAGQGAISPLHFGNGTRLTVT.